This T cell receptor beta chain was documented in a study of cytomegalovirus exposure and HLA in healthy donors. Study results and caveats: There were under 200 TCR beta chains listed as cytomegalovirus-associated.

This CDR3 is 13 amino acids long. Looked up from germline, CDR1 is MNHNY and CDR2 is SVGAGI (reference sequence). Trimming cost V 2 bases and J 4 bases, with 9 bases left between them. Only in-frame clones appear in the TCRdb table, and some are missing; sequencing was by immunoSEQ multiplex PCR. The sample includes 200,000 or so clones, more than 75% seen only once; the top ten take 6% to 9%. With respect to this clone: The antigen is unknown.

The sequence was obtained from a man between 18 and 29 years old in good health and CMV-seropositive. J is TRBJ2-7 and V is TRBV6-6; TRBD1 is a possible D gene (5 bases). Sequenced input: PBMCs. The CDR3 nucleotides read TGTGCCAGCAGTTACGACAGTTATTACGAGCAGTACTTC. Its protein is CASSYDSYYEQYF.